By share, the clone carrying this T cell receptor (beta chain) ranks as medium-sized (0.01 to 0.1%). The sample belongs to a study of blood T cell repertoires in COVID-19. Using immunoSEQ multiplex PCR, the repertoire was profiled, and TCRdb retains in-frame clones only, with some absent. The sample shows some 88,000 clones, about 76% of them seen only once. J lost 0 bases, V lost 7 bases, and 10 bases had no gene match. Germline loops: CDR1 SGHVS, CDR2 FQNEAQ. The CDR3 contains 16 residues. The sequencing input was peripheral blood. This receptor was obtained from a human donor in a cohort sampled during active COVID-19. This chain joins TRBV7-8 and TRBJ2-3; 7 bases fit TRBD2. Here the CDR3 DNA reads TGTGCCAGCATTCTAGGGAGGGGCGCTAGCACAGATACGCAGTATTTT. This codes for CASILGRGASTDTQYF. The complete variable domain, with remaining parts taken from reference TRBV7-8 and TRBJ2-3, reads GAGVSQSPRYKVAKRGQDVALRCDPISGHVSLFWYQQALGQGPEFLTYFQNEAQLDKSGLPSDRFFAERPEGSVSTLKIQRTQQEDSAVYLCASILGRGASTDTQYFGPGTRLTVL.